Shown below are 31 T cell receptor beta chains from a single sample sequenced in a study of neurological immune-mediated disorders. Each CDR3 protein gets one entry after TCRdb re-called the 5' RACE reads with MiXCR. Among 71,000 or so distinct CDR3 sequences listed, roughly an eighth were seen once. Stated time point: longitudinal time-point 1 (baseline). Material for sequencing was PBMCs. The receptors stem from a female donor with HTLV-1-associated myelopathy (HAM/TSP).

This clonotype has a count of ten or more. This sequence joins TRBV27 and TRBJ2-7, with 9 bases identical to TRBD1. The trim removed 8 bases at V and 8 bases at J, leaving 19 bases unmatched. Germline V gene lookup returns CDR1 MNHEY and CDR2 SMNVEV (reference sequence). The CDR3 totals 16 residues. Written as DNA, the CDR3 is TGTGCCAGCGGCCCATCCTGGGACAGGGCCCGGGAGAAGCAGTACTTC. This sequence encodes CASGPSWDRAREKQYF.

This clonotype was observed at least ten times. J is TRBJ2-7 and V is TRBV5-1, with a tentative D call TRBD2 (5 bases). Trimming removed 1 base at V and 1 base at J, with 9 bases between. This CDR3 is 14 amino acids long. Germline V gene lookup returns CDR1 SGHRS and CDR2 YFSETQ. The CDR3 loop reads CASSLSGGSYEQYF. DNA for the CDR3: TGCGCCAGCAGCTTGAGTGGAGGTTCCTACGAGCAGTACTTC. The variable domain in full, with the rest retrieved from reference TRBV5-1 and TRBJ2-7, is KAGVTQTPRYLIKTRGQQVTLSCSPISGHRSVSWYQQTPGQGLQFLFEYFSETQRNKGNFPGRFSGRQFSNSRSEMNVSTLELGDSALYLCASSLSGGSYEQYFGPGTRLTVT.

This clonotype has ten or more counts. The chain uses TRBV11-2 and TRBJ2-2; TRBD2 agrees at 8 bases. Germline assignment: CDR1 SGHAT and CDR2 FQNNGV. The CDR3 length is 16 residues. V dropped 2 bases and J dropped 5; count of bases not matched to a gene: 7. The CDR3 loop is CASSLYGGGLTGELFF. CDR3 DNA: TGTGCCAGCAGCTTATACGGCGGGGGGCTGACCGGGGAGCTGTTTTTT.

In its sample, this clonotype was seen many times. V and J are TRBV6-1 and TRBJ2-3, with D unresolved. This CDR3 comprises 14 residues. CDR1 and CDR2 from the germline V gene are MNHNS and SASEGT. V dropped 1 base and J dropped 6 bases, with 11 bases sitting between them. CDR3 DNA: TGTGCCAGCAGTGAAGGGACCCGCCTGGATACGCAGTATTTT. Amino acid sequence: CASSEGTRLDTQYF.

This clonotype was counted at least ten times. Relative to the germline gene, one junction end is altered; a read error may explain this. V is TRBV15 and J is TRBJ2-7; no clear D. This CDR3 spans 15 amino acids. Germline assignment: CDR1 LNHNV and CDR2 YYDKDF (reference sequence). DNA for the CDR3: TGTGCTACCAGCAGAGATCTTACGACGGACTACGAGCAGTACTTC. Protein product: CATSRDLTTDYEQYF.

This clonotype was counted at least ten times. V and J are TRBV29-1 and TRBJ2-2; 9 bases map to TRBD1. There are 15 residues in the CDR3. From germline, CDR1 is SQVTM and CDR2 ANQGSEA. J gave up 7 bases and V 0 bases, and 6 bases lay outside the gene matches. CDR3 nucleotide sequence: TGCAGCGTTGAAGAAACAGGGGGCGGTGGCGGGGAGCTGTTTTTT. As protein: CSVEETGGGGGELFF.

This clonotype has a handful of counts. Written as DNA, the CDR3 is TGTGCCAGCAGTTTACTAGTAGCGGGGGGTCGAGAGACCCAGTACTTC. Its translation: CASSLLVAGGRETQYF. The chain combines TRBV28 with TRBJ2-5, with TRBD2 matching 10 bases. V shed 2 bases and J 4 bases; nucleotides not matched to a gene: 7. CDR1 and CDR2 (germline): MDHEN, SYDVKM. The CDR3 covers 16 residues.

This clonotype was counted at least ten times. CDR3 nucleotide sequence: TGCGCCAGCAGCACATACAGGGCCGCGGGCTACACCTTC. Protein product: CASSTYRAAGYTF. J is TRBJ1-2 and V is TRBV5-1, with D possibly being TRBD1 (6 bases). Deletions cut 4 bases from V and 8 bases from J, with 15 bases between. This CDR3 has 13 amino acids. Germline V gene sequence: CDR1 SGHRS, CDR2 YFSETQ.

J is TRBJ2-3 and V is TRBV28; 7 bases line up with TRBD2. Germline CDR1 MDHEN, CDR2 SYDVKM. V lost 5 bases to trimming and J lost 6 bases; unmatched junction nucleotides: 11. CDR3 length equals 15 residues. CDR3 sequence reads: CASSEGTINRDTQYF. DNA of the CDR3: TGTGCCAGCAGTGAAGGGACTATCAATAGGGATACGCAGTATTTT.

This clonotype was seen ten or more times. V usage is TRBV4-1 and J usage is TRBJ2-7; D is unclear. There are 15 residues in the CDR3. The V end lost 1 base, the J end lost 3 bases, and 13 bases lay between the germline ends. Germline assignment: CDR1 MGHRA and CDR2 YSYEKL. CDR3: CASSQASGPGYEQYF. Written as DNA, the CDR3 is TGCGCCAGCAGCCAAGCATCGGGTCCCGGCTACGAGCAGTACTTC.

Comments on this clonotype: Germline is not matched at one junction end, which may reflect a read error. The genes are TRBV4-1 and TRBJ2-1; the D is unclear. Germline CDR1 is MGHRA and CDR2 is YSYEKL. CDR3 length: 14 residues. CDR3 bases: TGCGCCAACAGCCAAGATTGGGCATACAATGAGCAGTTCTTC. The encoded protein is CANSQDWAYNEQFF.

This clonotype was counted many times. The V gene is TRBV20-1, the J gene TRBJ2-6; D gene ambiguous. The CDR3 has 16 amino acids. Germline assignment: CDR1 DFQATT and CDR2 SNEGSKA (reference sequence). Trimming removed 0 bases at V and 1 base at J, with 10 bases between. CDR3 sequence: CSARDPESSGANVLTF. The CDR3 coding sequence is TGCAGTGCTAGAGATCCAGAGTCGTCTGGGGCCAACGTCCTGACTTTC.

This clonotype was seen many times. J is TRBJ1-1 and V is TRBV20-1; D is uncertain. The CDR3 loop spans 13 amino acids. Trimming shortened V by 5 bases and J by 4 bases, and 14 bases separated the two germline ends. Germline V gives CDR1 DFQATT, CDR2 SNEGSKA (reference sequence). In DNA, the CDR3 is TGCAGTGCTTATGAATGGGGAGGCACTGAAGCTTTCTTT. Residues: CSAYEWGGTEAFF.

This clonotype occurred many times. The CDR3 DNA sequence: TGTGCCAGCAGCTTAGAAGGGAGGCCCTACGAGCAGTACTTC. Translating it yields CASSLEGRPYEQYF. The J gene is TRBJ2-7, the V gene TRBV7-7; D might be TRBD2 (6 bases). This CDR3 is 14 amino acids long. Germline CDR1 SSHAT, CDR2 FNYEAQ (reference sequence). V was clipped by 1 base and J by 2 bases, with 9 bases between them.

At least ten counts were recorded for this clonotype. V and J are TRBV20-1 and TRBJ2-7; no clear D. Germline values: CDR1 DFQATT, CDR2 SNEGSKA (reference sequence). The CDR3 length is 12 residues. V dropped 3 bases and J dropped 6 bases, with 12 bases sitting between them. In DNA, the CDR3 is TGCAGTGCTAGTGACAACCCATCCGAGCAGTACTTC. Translated: CSASDNPSEQYF.

In this sample, this clonotype turned up many times. The chain couples TRBV11-3 to TRBJ2-1, with D possibly being TRBD2 (5 bases). Trimming shortened V by 2 bases and J by 7 bases, and 9 bases separated the two germline ends. Germline values: CDR1 SGHNT, CDR2 YENEEA. The CDR3 extends over 13 amino acids. CDR3 in DNA: TGTGCCAGCAGCTTAATGAGGGAAAATGAGCAGTTCTTC. The encoded protein is CASSLMRENEQFF.

This clonotype was seen more than once but under ten times. The J gene is TRBJ2-5, the V gene TRBV18; D is possibly TRBD1 or TRBD2 (5 bases each). The CDR3 consists of 15 residues. Deletions cut 6 bases from V and 1 base from J, with 15 bases between. The germline V gene has CDR1 KGHSH and CDR2 LQKENI. CDR3 nucleotides: TGTGCCAGCTCCACTAACGGGGCGGGCCAAGAGACCCAGTACTTC. This sequence encodes CASSTNGAGQETQYF.

The sample holds many counts of this clonotype. The V and J genes are TRBV9 and TRBJ2-1; D gene uncertain. The CDR3 contains 12 residues. V was shortened by 4 bases and J by 0 bases, with 2 bases between the two germline ends. From germline, CDR1 is SGDLS and CDR2 YYNGEE. As DNA, the CDR3 is TGTGCCAGCAGCCCCTCCTACAATGAGCAGTTCTTC. It is translated as CASSPSYNEQFF.

This clonotype has ten or more counts. The V and J genes are TRBV30 and TRBJ1-2; D might be TRBD1 (5 bases). V gave up 6 bases and J gave up 3 bases, with 11 bases separating them. The CDR3 is 12 residues long. Germline CDR1 is GTSNPN and CDR2 is SVGIG (reference sequence). The CDR3 spells CACYGAYYGYTF. The CDR3 DNA sequence: TGTGCCTGCTACGGGGCCTACTATGGCTACACCTTC.

This clonotype was seen ten or more times. V usage is TRBV7-9 and J usage is TRBJ1-2, with a tentative D call TRBD1 (5 bases). The V gene's germline CDR1 is SEHNR and CDR2 FQNEAQ (reference sequence). The CDR3 has 13 amino acids. Deletions cut 2 bases from V and 8 bases from J, with 12 bases between. CDR3 loop: CASSLSAGKGYTF. The CDR3 DNA sequence: TGTGCCAGCAGCTTAAGCGCAGGGAAAGGCTACACCTTC.

This clonotype was counted ten times or more. The chain's CDR3 is CATLFANEQFF. The DNA for the CDR3 is TGTGCCACCCTGTTCGCCAATGAGCAGTTCTTC. J is TRBJ2-1 and V is TRBV19; D uncertain. Between the trimmed V and J ends, which lost 10 bases and 6 bases, there was a span of 10 bases. In germline, CDR1 is LNHDA, CDR2 SQIVND (reference sequence). This CDR3 region has 11 residues.

This clonotype came up many times. The chain recombines TRBV5-1 with TRBJ2-1; possible D gene TRBD2, 5 bases. V gave up 0 bases and J gave up 9 bases, with 16 bases separating them. CDR3 length equals 15 residues. From germline, CDR1 is SGHRS and CDR2 YFSETQ. The CDR3 sequence: CASSLGVAGRGEQFF. The CDR3, as DNA: TGCGCCAGCAGCTTGGGGGTCGCTGGACGGGGTGAGCAGTTCTTC.

This clonotype was observed many times. V is TRBV6-5 and J is TRBJ2-7, with D maybe TRBD1 (7 bases). The CDR3 covers 14 residues. Germline CDR1 reads MNHEY; CDR2 reads SVGAGI. Trimming removed 5 bases at V and 3 bases at J, with 14 bases between. The CDR3 spells CASSLRGAGYEQYF. CDR3 DNA sequence: TGTGCCAGCAGTCTCAGGGGGGCAGGCTACGAGCAGTACTTC.

The V and J genes are TRBV3-1 and TRBJ2-5; the D gene is possibly TRBD1 (6 bases). Germline V CDR1 and CDR2: LGHDT, YNNKEL (reference sequence). V shed 4 bases and J shed 2 bases, with 14 bases lying between them. The CDR3 contains 15 residues. The CDR3 nucleotides are TGTGCCAGCAGCCGGGCAGGGGTTTGGCAAGAGACCCAGTACTTC. Translated: CASSRAGVWQETQYF.

This clonotype was observed many times. V and J are TRBV11-3 and TRBJ2-2; TRBD1 aligns across 7 bases. From germline, CDR1 is SGHNT and CDR2 YENEEA. V dropped 4 bases and J dropped 1; count of bases not matched to a gene: 6. This CDR3 comprises 16 residues. CDR3 sequence reads: CASSYGQVLNTGELFF. CDR3 bases: TGTGCCAGCAGCTACGGACAGGTCTTGAACACCGGGGAGCTGTTTTTT.

The chain joins TRBV29-1 to TRBJ1-5, with TRBD1 as a possible D gene (5 bases). The CDR3 is 16 amino acids. Germline lookup yields CDR1 SQVTM and CDR2 ANQGSEA. V lost 6 bases to trimming and J lost 0 bases, with 18 bases between them. The CDR3 is CSVLRGGADSNQPQHF. The CDR3 nucleotides read TGCAGCGTCCTCCGCGGGGGAGCCGATAGCAATCAGCCCCAGCATTTT.

This clonotype has a count of ten or more. The genes are TRBV2 and TRBJ2-5; 9 positions agree with TRBD2. J was trimmed by 3 bases and V by 6 bases; bases with no gene match: 8. CDR3 length: 15 amino acids. CDR1 and CDR2 (germline): SNHLY, FYNNEI. DNA for the CDR3: TGTGCCAGCAGAAATTCAGGGACTAGCAAAGAGACCCAGTACTTC. Protein: CASRNSGTSKETQYF.

This clonotype was detected many times. The rearrangement uses TRBV28 and TRBJ2-1, with D possibly matching TRBD1 (5 bases). CDR1 MDHEN and CDR2 SYDVKM come from the germline V gene. V was clipped by 6 bases and J by 9 bases, with 9 bases between them. The CDR3 consists of 11 residues. The CDR3 DNA is TGTGCCAGCAGATTGACAGTTGAGCAGTTCTTC. The encoded protein is CASRLTVEQFF.

In this sample, this clonotype turned up many times. The V gene is TRBV10-3, the J gene TRBJ2-3, with unresolved D. Trimming removed 8 bases at V and 4 bases at J, with 7 bases between. The CDR3 is 11 residues long. Germline CDR1 ENHRY, CDR2 SYGVKD. This CDR3 reads CAIGGADTQYF. The CDR3 DNA reads as TGTGCCATCGGTGGCGCAGATACGCAGTATTTT.

This clonotype showed up just a few times. A much larger clone is a single base away; this may be a read error. The chain is built from TRBV24-1 and TRBJ2-1, with D perhaps TRBD1 (6 bases). Trimming removed 3 bases at V and 1 base at J, with 18 bases between. There are 18 residues in the CDR3. Germline V gene sequence: CDR1 KGHDR, CDR2 SFDVKD. The CDR3 DNA reads TGTGCCACCAGTGATAATCGTCCGATGGACAGATCCTACAATGAGCAGTTCTTC. This translates into CATSDNRPMDRSYNEQFF.

The table lists this clonotype with many counts. The rearrangement links TRBV7-8 to TRBJ2-6; D unclear. Trimming removed 5 bases at V and 0 bases at J, with 11 bases between. The CDR3 totals 16 residues. From germline, CDR1 is SGHVS and CDR2 FQNEAQ. CDR3 DNA sequence: TGTGCCAGCAGCCCATATAGTTACTCTGGGGCCAACGTCCTGACTTTC. This sequence encodes CASSPYSYSGANVLTF.